The clone carrying this T cell receptor beta chain was counted many times. The junction had 5 bases not matched to a gene; V was cut back by 5 bases and J by 4 bases. The germline V gene has CDR1 LGHNA and CDR2 YNFKEQ. The CDR3 length is 14 residues. TCRdb re-analysed the 5' RACE reads in MiXCR, keeping a single row per CDR3 protein. The sample carries 140,000 to 150,000 distinct CDR3 sequences, about 6.2% recorded once. The data originate from a study of T cells after yellow fever vaccination. The sequences come from CD4+ T cells sorted from PBMCs, collected 10 days after the yellow fever booster vaccination. The sequence was collected from a young man who received the YFV17D yellow fever vaccine. This chain uses TRBV4-2 with TRBJ1-5, with 7 bases fitting TRBD1. The CDR3 region has the DNA TGTGCCAGCAGCTGGGTGACAGGGAATCAGCCCCAGCATTTT. It is translated as CASSWVTGNQPQHF.